This record looks at one TCR beta chain sequence and its context. The data belong to a study of blood T cells in healthy people across ages. Germline CDR1 LGHNA, CDR2 YNFKEQ. V lost 1 base to trimming and J lost 6 bases, with 11 bases between them. The CDR3 length is 14 residues. Primed by a sample-barcoded 5' primer and a J-beta primer mix, a second PCR proceeded for 7 to 11 cycles. Each cDNA molecule received a tag from a template-switch adaptor that had 12 random nucleotides. TCRdb reprocessed the 5' RACE reads via MiXCR and lists one record per CDR3 protein. The sample carries hundreds of thousands of distinct CDR3 sequences, 24% recorded once. This sample also belongs to another study, concerning T cells of mothers and their children. That work contributes: Persisting microchimeric T cell clones went undetected.

This clonotype was obtained from a boy between 5 and 17 years old in good health. Sequencing was done on a sample of blood. The chain is built from TRBV4-2 and TRBJ2-3; D is ambiguous. CDR3 coding DNA: TGTGCCAGCAGCCAAGGTAGTCCCGTCGATACGCAGTATTTT. Residues: CASSQGSPVDTQYF.